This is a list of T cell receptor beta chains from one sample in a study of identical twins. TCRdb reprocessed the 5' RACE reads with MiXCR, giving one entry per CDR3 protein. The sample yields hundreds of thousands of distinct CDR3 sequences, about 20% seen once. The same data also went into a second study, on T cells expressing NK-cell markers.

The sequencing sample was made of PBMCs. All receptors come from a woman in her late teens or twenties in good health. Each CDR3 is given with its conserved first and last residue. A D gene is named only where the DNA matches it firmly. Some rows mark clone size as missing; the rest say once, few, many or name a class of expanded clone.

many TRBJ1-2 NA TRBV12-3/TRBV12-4 TGTGCCAGCCGAGATCAGGGGAACTATGGCTACACCTTC CASRDQGNYGYTF
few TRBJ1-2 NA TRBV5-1 TGCGCCAGCACCAACCGGGAAGAAGGGCCGTCGGGCTATGGCTACACCTTC CASTNREEGPSGYGYTF
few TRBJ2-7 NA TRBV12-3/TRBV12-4 TGTGCCAGCAGTAAGGACCTCTACGAGCAGTACTTC CASSKDLYEQYF
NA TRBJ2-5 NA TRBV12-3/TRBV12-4 TGTGCCAGCAGCCAAGTTGGAGGGGGAGAGGAGACCCAGTACTTC CASSQVGGGEETQYF
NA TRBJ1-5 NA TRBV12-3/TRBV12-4 TGTGCCAGCAGTTTCGGGAGCGGCAATCAGCCCCAGCATTTT CASSFGSGNQPQHF
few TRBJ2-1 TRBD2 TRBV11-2 TGTGCCAGCAGCACCACTAGCGGGAGGTCTTACAATGAGCAGTTCTTC CASSTTSGRSYNEQFF
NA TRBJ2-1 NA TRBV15 TGTGCCACCAGCAGAGATCGCGCTGGCGGGCAGTTCTTC CATSRDRAGGQFF
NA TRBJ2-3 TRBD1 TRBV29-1 TGCAGCGTTGAAAGGGACAGAGGGTACTCAGATACGCAGTATTTT CSVERDRGYSDTQYF
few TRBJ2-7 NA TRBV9 TGTGCCAGCAGCCCCAATGCGGGCTACGAGCAGTACTTC CASSPNAGYEQYF
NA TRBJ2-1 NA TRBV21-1 TGTGCCAGCAGCAAAGGGAGGGCCAGAGGGAGAGATAATGAGCAGTTCTTC CASSKGRARGRDNEQFF
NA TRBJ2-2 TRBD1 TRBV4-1 TGCGCCAGCAGCTGGGGACAGTTGAACACCGGGGAGCTGTTTTTT CASSWGQLNTGELFF
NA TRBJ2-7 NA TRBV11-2 TGTGCCAGCAGCGTATCCCCAGGTTCGTCCTACGAGCAGTACTTC CASSVSPGSSYEQYF
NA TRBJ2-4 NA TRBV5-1 TGCGCCAGCAGCTTGGGGCAAGCCGTGGGTGGCATTCAGTACTTC CASSLGQAVGGIQYF
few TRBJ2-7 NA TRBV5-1 TGCGCCAGCAGCCCCACAGGGGGGGGTGAAGAGCAGTACTTC CASSPTGGGEEQYF
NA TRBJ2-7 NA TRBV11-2 TGTGCCAGCAGTCTCATGACTAGAACGGCACGCGAGCAGTACTTC CASSLMTRTAREQYF
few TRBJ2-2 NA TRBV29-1 TGCAGCGTCACCGGGCCCCCCGCCGGGGAGCTGTTTTTT CSVTGPPAGELFF
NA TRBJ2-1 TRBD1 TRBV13 TGTGCCAGCAGCTGGGGGACAGGGGGCTCCTACAATGAGCAGTTCTTC CASSWGTGGSYNEQFF
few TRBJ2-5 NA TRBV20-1 TGCAGTGCGAACAGGGACGAGACCCAGTACTTC CSANRDETQYF
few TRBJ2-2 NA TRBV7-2 TGTGCCAGCAGCTTAAGCGGCCTTTTGGGGACCGGGGAGCTGTTTTTT CASSLSGLLGTGELFF
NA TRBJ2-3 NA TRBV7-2 TGTGCCAGCAGCTTAGGGGGGCTAGGCTTCACAGATACGCAGTATTTT CASSLGGLGFTDTQYF
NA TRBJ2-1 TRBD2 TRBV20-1 TGCAGTGCGAACTCCGGGACTAGCGGTCCCTACAATGAGCAGTTCTTC CSANSGTSGPYNEQFF
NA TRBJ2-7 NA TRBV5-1 TGCGCCAGCAGCTTGAGTTTCACGGGGGAGCAGTACTTC CASSLSFTGEQYF
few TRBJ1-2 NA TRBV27 TGTGCCAGTGGGACCTCCGGTCACTACACCTTC CASGTSGHYTF
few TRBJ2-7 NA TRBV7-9 TGTGCCAGCAGCTCGAAATCCTTC CASSSKSF
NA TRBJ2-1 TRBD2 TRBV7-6 TGTGCCAGCAGCCTTGGACTAGCGGGGAGGTATGAGCAGTTCTTC CASSLGLAGRYEQFF
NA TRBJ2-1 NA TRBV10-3 TGTGCCATCAGTGACCCGGCTAGAGGTTACAATGAGCAGTTCTTC CAISDPARGYNEQFF
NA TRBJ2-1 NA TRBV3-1 TGTGCCAGCAGCCAAGTGGCAAATGAGCAGTTCTTC CASSQVANEQFF
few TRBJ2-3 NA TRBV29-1 TGCAGCGTCAGACAGGCCCTTAGCACAGATACGCAGTATTTT CSVRQALSTDTQYF
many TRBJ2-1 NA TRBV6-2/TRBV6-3 TGTGCCAGCAGTTTCCAGCCCAATGAGCAGTTCTTC CASSFQPNEQFF
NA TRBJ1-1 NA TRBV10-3 TGTGCCATCACTGAAAGAGGGGACACTGAAGCTTTCTTT CAITERGDTEAFF
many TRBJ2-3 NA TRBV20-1 TGCAGTGCCACGGGGAGGGGGGAGAAAGATACGCAGTATTTT CSATGRGEKDTQYF
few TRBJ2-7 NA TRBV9 TGTGCCAGCAGCGTAGACGGCGGAGGGGACACCTCCTACGAGCAGTACTTC CASSVDGGGDTSYEQYF
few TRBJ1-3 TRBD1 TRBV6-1 TGTGCCAGCACGGGGGACAGCCTCGGGGACACCATATATTTT CASTGDSLGDTIYF
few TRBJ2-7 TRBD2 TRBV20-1 TGCAGTGCCCCGCCCACTAGCGGGATCTACTACGAGCAGTACTTC CSAPPTSGIYYEQYF
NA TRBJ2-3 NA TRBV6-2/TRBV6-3 TGTGCCAGCAGGCCGAGCGGTGATACGCAGTATTTT CASRPSGDTQYF
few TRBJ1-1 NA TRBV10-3 TGTGCCATCAGTGGGTGGGACACTGAAGCTTTCTTT CAISGWDTEAFF
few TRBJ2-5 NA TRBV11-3 TGTGCCAGCAGCCCCACTAACGGTCTCCAAGAGACCCAGTACTTC CASSPTNGLQETQYF
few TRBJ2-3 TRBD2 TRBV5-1 TGCGCCAGCAGCTCCGGACTAGCGGGAGCAAACACAGATACGCAGTATTTT CASSSGLAGANTDTQYF
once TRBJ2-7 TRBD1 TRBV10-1 TGCGCCAGCGCCTACGGACAGGGAAGCGAGCAGTACTTC CASAYGQGSEQYF